These 21 T cell receptor beta chains were all obtained from the same sample, sequenced in a study of cytotoxic CD8 clonotypes in ibrutinib-treated CLL. The data were produced by immunoSEQ multiplex PCR, yet TCRdb's version contains in-frame clones alone and is incomplete. The top ten clones hold roughly 25% of a sample with more than 15,000 clones, about 61% of them seen once. The source was PBMCs, collected after 12 months of ibrutinib treatment. The receptors were sampled from a human donor with chronic lymphocytic leukemia.

This clone has only a few counts. The chain joins TRBV5-5 to TRBJ2-5, with D hard to call. The CDR3 has 13 residues. Per the germline V gene, CDR1 is SGHKS and CDR2 is YYEKEE (reference sequence). Trimming removed 1 base at V and 4 bases at J, with 8 bases between. CDR3 DNA sequence: TGTGCCAGCAGCTTGTACTGGGGAGAGACCCAGTACTTC. Translating it yields CASSLYWGETQYF.

This chain joins TRBV30 and TRBJ2-1, with TRBD2 matching over 8 bases. CDR1 is GTSNPN, CDR2 SVGIG, per germline (reference sequence). The ends lost 3 bases at V and 4 bases at J; junction bases unmatched: 5. The CDR3 extends over 14 amino acids. The CDR3 bases are TGTGCCTGGAGGGTAGCGGGACCTTACAATGAGCAGTTCTTC. Translated: CAWRVAGPYNEQFF.

This clone was counted between two and nine times. J is TRBJ2-3 and V is TRBV5-6; D gene ambiguous. The ends were cut back, 0 bases at V and 2 bases at J, with 7 bases in the middle. The germline V gene has CDR1 SGHDT and CDR2 YYEEEE. This CDR3 has 14 residues. The CDR3 DNA sequence: TGTGCCAGCAGCTTGGTGTCTAACACAGATACGCAGTATTTT. Protein: CASSLVSNTDTQYF.

CDR3 protein: CASSQVTGQPQHF. For the CDR3, the DNA is TGTGCCAGCAGCCAAGTGACGGGACAGCCCCAGCATTTT. The chain employs TRBV4-2 and TRBJ1-5, with D hard to call. The CDR3 consists of 13 residues. V shed 1 base and J shed 7 bases, with 8 bases lying between them. Per the germline V gene, CDR1 is LGHNA and CDR2 is YNFKEQ.

V and J are TRBV5-1 and TRBJ2-1; tentative D call: TRBD2 (6 bases). Trimming took 0 bases from V and 4 from J, leaving 17 bases between them. The CDR3 length is 17 residues. CDR1 and CDR2 (germline): SGHRS, YFSETQ. CDR3 nucleotide sequence: TGCGCCAGCAGCTTGGAAGGGCTAGCGCAAGGATACAATGAGCAGTTCTTC. Encoded protein: CASSLEGLAQGYNEQFF.

The rearrangement uses TRBV19 and TRBJ2-2; 9 bases line up with TRBD2. CDR1 and CDR2 from the germline V gene are LNHDA and SQIVND (reference sequence). This CDR3 is 15 amino acids long. The J segment lost 6 bases and the V segment lost 6 bases, leaving 8 bases of the junction unmatched. CDR3 bases: TGTGCCAGTAGGTTGCGGGAGGGCCCGGCCGGGGAGCTGTTTTTT. Translated, it gives CASRLREGPAGELFF.

This clone has only a few counts. This chain links TRBV11-2 with TRBJ1-1; no clear D. V lost 2 bases and J lost 8, with 12 bases in between. Germline values: CDR1 SGHAT, CDR2 FQNNGV. The CDR3 length is 13 residues. The CDR3 coding sequence is TGTGCCAGCAGCTTAAATCACCAAGGGGAAGCTTTCTTT. Protein: CASSLNHQGEAFF.

This sequence joins TRBV18 and TRBJ2-1; D is unresolved. Germline CDR1 KGHSH, CDR2 LQKENI. This CDR3 is 13 amino acids long. The germline V and J ends were trimmed by 6 bases and 8 bases, with 14 bases remaining between them. The CDR3 DNA reads TGTGCCAGCTCTCACCCGGCCGGCTATGAGCAGTTCTTC. Its protein is CASSHPAGYEQFF.

The J gene is TRBJ2-5, the V gene TRBV28; unclear D gene. The length of the CDR3 is 10 residues. Per germline, CDR1 MDHEN and CDR2 SYDVKM. V was trimmed by 5 bases and J by 3 bases, leaving 1 base between them. The CDR3 is CASSKETQYF. DNA for the CDR3: TGTGCCAGCAGTAAAGAGACCCAGTACTTC.

The gene calls are TRBV18 and TRBJ2-7; 7 bases are a match to TRBD1. The length of the CDR3 is 14 residues. From germline, CDR1 is KGHSH and CDR2 LQKENI. V was clipped by 4 bases and J by 3 bases; unmatched bases: 6. DNA for the CDR3: TGTGCCAGCTCACGCGACAGGGCAGACTACGAGCAGTACTTC. Protein: CASSRDRADYEQYF.

V and J are TRBV27 and TRBJ2-6; D may be TRBD1 or TRBD2 (6 bases each). This CDR3 is built from 14 residues. V was trimmed by 8 bases and J by 9 bases, leaving 17 bases between them. Looked up from germline, CDR1 is MNHEY and CDR2 is SMNVEV (reference sequence). CDR3 region: CASLSRQEGNVLTF. In DNA form, the CDR3 reads TGTGCCAGCCTATCTAGACAGGAGGGCAACGTCCTGACTTTC.

This sequence joins TRBV28 and TRBJ2-7; the D gene is possibly TRBD1 (7 bases). The CDR3 length is 14 residues. Germline CDR1 is MDHEN and CDR2 is SYDVKM. Trimming left V 6 bases short and J 6 bases short, with 18 bases between. CDR3 in DNA: TGTGCCAGCAGCCGACAGGGTGGGACTCGCGAGCAGTACTTC. This sequence encodes CASSRQGGTREQYF.

The chain is built from TRBV10-2 and TRBJ1-1, with D maybe TRBD1 (5 bases). This CDR3 is built from 13 residues. Germline CDR1 and CDR2: WSHSY and SAAADI. V was shortened by 1 base and J by 7 bases, with 10 bases between the two germline ends. As DNA, the CDR3 is TGCGCCAGCAGTGAGTTCCTCAGGGATGAAGCTTTCTTT. Amino acid sequence: CASSEFLRDEAFF.

This clone was seen a few times. The chain employs TRBV13 and TRBJ2-5; either TRBD1 or TRBD2 may supply D (6 bases each). The CDR3 covers 15 residues. The V gene lost 5 bases and the J gene lost 4 bases, with 17 bases spanning the gap. From germline, CDR1 is PRHDT and CDR2 FYEKMQ (reference sequence). DNA for the CDR3: TGTGCCAGCAGCCAGGGGCGGGACCCGGGAGAGACCCAGTACTTC. Amino acids: CASSQGRDPGETQYF.

The genes are TRBV5-1 and TRBJ2-3; 9 nucleotides agree with TRBD2. CDR1 and CDR2 (germline): SGHRS, YFSETQ. The V segment lost 7 bases and the J segment 3 bases; nucleotides outside the gene matches: 3. The CDR3 is made up of 13 amino acids. As DNA, the CDR3 is TGCGCCAGCGGCGGGGGGGATACAGATACGCAGTATTTT. Protein sequence: CASGGGDTDTQYF.

The chain uses TRBV4-1 and TRBJ2-7; no firm D call. V lost 5 bases and J lost 0, with 14 bases in between. The CDR3 loop spans 15 amino acids. Germline assignment: CDR1 MGHRA and CDR2 YSYEKL. The CDR3 DNA sequence: TGCGCCAGCAGCATGGAACCTGACAACTCCTACGAGCAGTACTTC. As protein: CASSMEPDNSYEQYF.

The CDR3 spells CASGSGQGSTDTQYF. The CDR3 DNA reads as TGCGCCAGCGGATCGGGACAGGGTAGCACAGATACGCAGTATTTT. This rearrangement joins TRBV5-1 to TRBJ2-3; TRBD1 matches at 9 bases. This CDR3 is 15 amino acids long. Per germline, CDR1 SGHRS and CDR2 YFSETQ. Losses at the gene ends were 7 bases for V and 0 bases for J; bases not matched to a gene: 6.

The chain is built from TRBV5-6 and TRBJ1-5; weak D call: TRBD1 (5 bases). The V end lost 4 bases, the J end lost 3 bases, and 11 bases lay between the germline ends. Germline loops: CDR1 SGHDT, CDR2 YYEEEE. This CDR3 spans 14 amino acids. CDR3 nucleotide sequence: TGTGCCAGCAGCCCTCGACAGCCCAATCAGCCCCAGCATTTT. Translating it yields CASSPRQPNQPQHF.

This clone was observed a few times. V usage is TRBV30 and J usage is TRBJ1-5; D is unresolved. V gave up 2 bases and J gave up 2 bases, with 4 bases separating them. The CDR3 is 12 residues long. From germline, CDR1 is GTSNPN and CDR2 SVGIG (reference sequence). CDR3 loop: CAWSRGNQPQHF. The CDR3 DNA reads TGTGCCTGGAGTAGGGGCAATCAGCCCCAGCATTTT.

This chain links TRBV6-5 with TRBJ1-5; D unresolved. In germline, CDR1 is MNHEY, CDR2 SVGAGI. The CDR3 sequence is 13 residues long. Between the trimmed V and J ends, which lost 0 bases and 5 bases, there was a span of 5 bases. The chain's CDR3 is CASSYSAHQPQHF. In nucleotides, the CDR3 is TGTGCCAGCAGTTACTCGGCACATCAGCCCCAGCATTTT.

The chain couples TRBV7-6 to TRBJ2-2, with 9 bases lining up with TRBD2. Germline loops: CDR1 SGHVS, CDR2 FNYEAQ. CDR3 length: 14 amino acids. Trimming cost V 5 bases and J 6 bases; bases outside gene matches: 4. CDR3 protein: CASSVSGSSGELFF. CDR3 bases: TGTGCCAGCAGCGTTAGCGGGAGTTCCGGGGAGCTGTTTTTT.